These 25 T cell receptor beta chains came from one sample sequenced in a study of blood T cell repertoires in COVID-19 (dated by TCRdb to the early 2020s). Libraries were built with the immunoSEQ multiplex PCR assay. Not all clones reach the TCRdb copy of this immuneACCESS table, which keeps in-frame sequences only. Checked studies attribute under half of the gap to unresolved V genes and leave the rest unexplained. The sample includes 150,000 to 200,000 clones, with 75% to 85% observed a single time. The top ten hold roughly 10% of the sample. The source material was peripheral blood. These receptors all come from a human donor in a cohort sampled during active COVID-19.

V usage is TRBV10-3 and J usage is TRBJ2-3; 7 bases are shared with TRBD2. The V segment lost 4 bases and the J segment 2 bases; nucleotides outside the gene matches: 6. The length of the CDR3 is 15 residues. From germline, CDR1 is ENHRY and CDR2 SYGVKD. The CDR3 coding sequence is TGTGCCATCAGTGGTGGAAGCGGGGACACAGATACGCAGTATTTT. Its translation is CAISGGSGDTDTQYF.

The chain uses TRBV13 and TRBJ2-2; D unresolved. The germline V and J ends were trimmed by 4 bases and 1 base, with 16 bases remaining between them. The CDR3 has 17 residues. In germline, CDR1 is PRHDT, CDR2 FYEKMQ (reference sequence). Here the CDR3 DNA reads TGTGCCAGCAGCTCCATTTCCCAGGCTGGGAACACCGGGGAGCTGTTTTTT. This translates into CASSSISQAGNTGELFF.

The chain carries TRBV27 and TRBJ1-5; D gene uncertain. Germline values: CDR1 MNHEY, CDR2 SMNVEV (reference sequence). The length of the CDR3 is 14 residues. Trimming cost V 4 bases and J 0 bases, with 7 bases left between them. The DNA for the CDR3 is TGTGCCAGCAGTTCGGGGAATAGCAATCAGCCCCAGCATTTT. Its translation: CASSSGNSNQPQHF.

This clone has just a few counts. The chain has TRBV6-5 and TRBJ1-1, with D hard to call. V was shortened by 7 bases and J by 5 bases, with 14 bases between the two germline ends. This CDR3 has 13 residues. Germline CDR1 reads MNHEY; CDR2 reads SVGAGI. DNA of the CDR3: TGTGCCAGCACCCCGGTCCGAGGGACTGAAGCTTTCTTT. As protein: CASTPVRGTEAFF.

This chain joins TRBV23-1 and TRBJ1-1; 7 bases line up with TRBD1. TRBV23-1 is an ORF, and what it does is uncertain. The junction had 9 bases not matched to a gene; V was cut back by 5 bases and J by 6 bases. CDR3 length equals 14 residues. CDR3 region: CASSRNRGLSEAFF. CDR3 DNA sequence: TGCGCCAGCAGTAGAAACAGGGGACTCTCTGAAGCTTTCTTT.

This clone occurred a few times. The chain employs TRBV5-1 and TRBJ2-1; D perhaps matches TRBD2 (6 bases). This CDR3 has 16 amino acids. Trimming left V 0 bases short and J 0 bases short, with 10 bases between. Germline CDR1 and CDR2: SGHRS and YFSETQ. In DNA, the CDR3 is TGCGCCAGCAGCTTGGATGCGGGAAGCTCCTACAATGAGCAGTTCTTC. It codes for CASSLDAGSSYNEQFF. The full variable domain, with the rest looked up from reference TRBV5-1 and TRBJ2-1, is KAGVTQTPRYLIKTRGQQVTLSCSPISGHRSVSWYQQTPGQGLQFLFEYFSETQRNKGNFPGRFSGRQFSNSRSEMNVSTLELGDSALYLCASSLDAGSSYNEQFFGPGTRLTVL.

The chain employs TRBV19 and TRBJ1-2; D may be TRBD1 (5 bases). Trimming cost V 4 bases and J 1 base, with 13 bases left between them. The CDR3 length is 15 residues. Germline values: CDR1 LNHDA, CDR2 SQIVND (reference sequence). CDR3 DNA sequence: TGTGCCAGTAGTAGAACATTGACAGATAACTATGGCTACACCTTC. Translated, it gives CASSRTLTDNYGYTF. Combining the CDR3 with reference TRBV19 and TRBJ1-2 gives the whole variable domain DGGITQSPKYLFRKEGQNVTLSCEQNLNHDAMYWYRQDPGQGLRLIYYSQIVNDFQKGDIAEGYSVSREKKESFPLTVTSAQKNPTAFYLCASSRTLTDNYGYTFGSGTRLTVV.

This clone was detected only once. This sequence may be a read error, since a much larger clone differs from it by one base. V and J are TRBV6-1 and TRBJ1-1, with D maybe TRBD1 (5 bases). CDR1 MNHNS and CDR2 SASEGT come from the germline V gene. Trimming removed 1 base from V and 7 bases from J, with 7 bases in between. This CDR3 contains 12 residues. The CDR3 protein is CASSEGRVEAFF. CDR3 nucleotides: TGTGCCAGCAGTGAAGGCAGGGTTGAAGCTTTCTTT.

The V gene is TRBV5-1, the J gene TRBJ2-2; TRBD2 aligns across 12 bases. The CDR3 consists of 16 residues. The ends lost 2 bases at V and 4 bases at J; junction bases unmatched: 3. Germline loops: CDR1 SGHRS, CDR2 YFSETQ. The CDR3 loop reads CASSFQTSGGTGELFF. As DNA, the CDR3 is TGCGCCAGCAGCTTTCAGACTAGCGGGGGCACCGGGGAGCTGTTTTTT.

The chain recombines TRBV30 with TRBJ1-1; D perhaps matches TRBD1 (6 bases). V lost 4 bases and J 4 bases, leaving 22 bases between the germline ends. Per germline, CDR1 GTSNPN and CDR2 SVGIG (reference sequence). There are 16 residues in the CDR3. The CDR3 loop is CAWIFRDKGPITEAFF. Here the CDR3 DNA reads TGTGCCTGGATATTTCGGGACAAAGGCCCCATCACTGAAGCTTTCTTT.

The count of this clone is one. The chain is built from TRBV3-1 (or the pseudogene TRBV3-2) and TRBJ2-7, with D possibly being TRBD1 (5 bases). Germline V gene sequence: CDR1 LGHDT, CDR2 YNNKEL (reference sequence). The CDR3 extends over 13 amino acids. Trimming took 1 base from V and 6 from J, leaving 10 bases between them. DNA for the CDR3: TGTGCCAGCAGCCAAGTTCGAACAGGCGAGCAGTACTTC. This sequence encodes CASSQVRTGEQYF.

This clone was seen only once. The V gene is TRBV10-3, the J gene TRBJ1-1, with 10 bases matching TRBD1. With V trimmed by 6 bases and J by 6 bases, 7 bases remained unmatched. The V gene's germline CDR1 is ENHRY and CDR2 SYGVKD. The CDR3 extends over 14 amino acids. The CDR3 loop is CAISWGQGRPEAFF. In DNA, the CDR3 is TGTGCCATCAGCTGGGGACAGGGGAGGCCTGAAGCTTTCTTT.

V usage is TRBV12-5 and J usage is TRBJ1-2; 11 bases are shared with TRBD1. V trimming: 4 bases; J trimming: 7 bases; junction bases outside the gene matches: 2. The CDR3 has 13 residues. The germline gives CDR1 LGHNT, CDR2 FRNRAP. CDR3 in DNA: TGTGCTAGTGGTTGGACAGGGGGCCTTGGCTACACCTTC. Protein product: CASGWTGGLGYTF.

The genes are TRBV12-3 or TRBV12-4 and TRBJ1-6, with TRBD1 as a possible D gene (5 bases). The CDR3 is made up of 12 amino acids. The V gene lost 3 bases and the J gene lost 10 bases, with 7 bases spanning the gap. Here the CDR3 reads CASSFRGSPLHF. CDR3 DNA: TGTGCCAGCAGTTTTCGGGGGTCACCCCTCCACTTT.

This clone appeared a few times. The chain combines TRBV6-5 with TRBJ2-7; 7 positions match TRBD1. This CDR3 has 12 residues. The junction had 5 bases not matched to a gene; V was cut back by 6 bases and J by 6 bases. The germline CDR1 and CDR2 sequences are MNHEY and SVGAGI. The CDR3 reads CASSPQGFEQYF. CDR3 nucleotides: TGTGCCAGCAGCCCACAGGGGTTCGAGCAGTACTTC.

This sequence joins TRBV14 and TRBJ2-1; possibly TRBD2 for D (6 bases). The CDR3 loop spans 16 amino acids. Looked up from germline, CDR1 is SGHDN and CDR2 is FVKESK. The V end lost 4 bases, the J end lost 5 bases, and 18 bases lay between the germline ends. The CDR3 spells CASSPRTWRGHNEQFF. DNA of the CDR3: TGTGCCAGCAGCCCCCGGACTTGGAGGGGACACAATGAGCAGTTCTTC.

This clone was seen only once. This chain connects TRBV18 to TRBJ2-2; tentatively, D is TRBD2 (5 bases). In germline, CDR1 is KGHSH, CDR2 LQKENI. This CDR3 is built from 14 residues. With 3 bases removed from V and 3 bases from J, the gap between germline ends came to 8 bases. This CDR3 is CASSPGGYTGELFF. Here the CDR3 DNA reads TGTGCCAGCTCACCGGGCGGGTACACCGGGGAGCTGTTTTTT.

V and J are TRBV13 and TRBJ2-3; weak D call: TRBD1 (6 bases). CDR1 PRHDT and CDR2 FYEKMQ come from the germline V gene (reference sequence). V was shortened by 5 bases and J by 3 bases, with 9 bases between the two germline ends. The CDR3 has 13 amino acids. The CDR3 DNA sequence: TGTGCCAGCAGCCGCACAGGGACAGATACGCAGTATTTT. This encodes CASSRTGTDTQYF.

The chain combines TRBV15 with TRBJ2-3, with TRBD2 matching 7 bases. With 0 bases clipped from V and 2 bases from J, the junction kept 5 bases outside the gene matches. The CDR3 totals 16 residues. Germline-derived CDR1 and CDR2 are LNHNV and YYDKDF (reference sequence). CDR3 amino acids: CATSRDASGYTDTQYF. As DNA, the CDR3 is TGTGCCACCAGCAGAGATGCTAGCGGATACACAGATACGCAGTATTTT.

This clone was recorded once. The CDR3 DNA follows: TGTGCCAGCAGCCCCCGAAGGGGGCTAAACATTCAGTACTTC. The encoded protein is CASSPRRGLNIQYF. The chain links TRBV28 to TRBJ2-4, with 7 bases aligning to TRBD1. J gave up 6 bases and V 6 bases, and 8 bases lay outside the gene matches. CDR3 length equals 14 residues. Germline lookup yields CDR1 MDHEN and CDR2 SYDVKM.

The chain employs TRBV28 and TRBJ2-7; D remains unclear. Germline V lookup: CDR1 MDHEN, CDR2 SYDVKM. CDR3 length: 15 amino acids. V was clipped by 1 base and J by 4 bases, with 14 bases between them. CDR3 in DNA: TGTGCCAGCAGTTTATACGGGTTTTCGAGGTACGAGCAGTACTTC. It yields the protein CASSLYGFSRYEQYF. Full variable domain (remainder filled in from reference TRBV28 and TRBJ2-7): DVKVTQSSRYLVKRTGEKVFLECVQDMDHENMFWYRQDPGLGLRLIYFSYDVKMKEKGDIPEGYSVSREKKERFSLILESASTNQTSMYLCASSLYGFSRYEQYFGPGTRLTVT.

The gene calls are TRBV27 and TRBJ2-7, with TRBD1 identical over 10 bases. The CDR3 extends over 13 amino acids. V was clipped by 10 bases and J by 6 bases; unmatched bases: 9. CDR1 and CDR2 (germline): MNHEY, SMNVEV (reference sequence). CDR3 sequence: CATLGQGSGEQYF. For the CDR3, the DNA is TGTGCCACCTTGGGACAGGGGTCTGGCGAGCAGTACTTC.

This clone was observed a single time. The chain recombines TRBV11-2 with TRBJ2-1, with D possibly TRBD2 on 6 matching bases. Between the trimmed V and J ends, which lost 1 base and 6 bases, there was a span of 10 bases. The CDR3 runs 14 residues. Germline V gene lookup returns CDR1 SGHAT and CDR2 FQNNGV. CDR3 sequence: CASSLVSGPNEQFF. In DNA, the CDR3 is TGTGCCAGCAGCTTAGTTAGCGGTCCCAATGAGCAGTTCTTC.

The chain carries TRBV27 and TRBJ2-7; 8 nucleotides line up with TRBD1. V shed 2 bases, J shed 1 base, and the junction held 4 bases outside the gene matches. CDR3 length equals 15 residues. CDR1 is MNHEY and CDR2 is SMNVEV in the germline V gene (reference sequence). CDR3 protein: CASSLMGQDSYEQYF. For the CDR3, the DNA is TGTGCCAGCAGTTTAATGGGACAGGATTCCTACGAGCAGTACTTC.

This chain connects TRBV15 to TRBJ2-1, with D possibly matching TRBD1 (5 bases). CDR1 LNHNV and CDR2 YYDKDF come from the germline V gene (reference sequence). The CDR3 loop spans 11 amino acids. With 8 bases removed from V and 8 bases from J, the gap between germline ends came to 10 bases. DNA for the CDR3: TGTGCCACCGGTCCCAGGGATGAGCAGTTCTTC. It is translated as CATGPRDEQFF.